These 5 T cell receptor beta chains were sequenced from one sample in a study of cytomegalovirus exposure and HLA in healthy donors. PCR employed 60 Vbeta and 13 Jbeta primers. The protocol was immunoSEQ multiplex PCR, while the TCRdb copy is restricted to in-frame clones and leaves out a portion. The repertoire has about 59,000 clones, 65% to 90% of them found once; the top ten carry 1.6%. The specimen sequenced was PBMCs. These receptors all stem from a human donor in good health.

The chain recombines TRBV6-5 with TRBJ2-7, with 8 bases matching TRBD1. The V and J ends lost 2 bases and 0 bases, in that order; junction bases with no gene match: 6. This CDR3 has 16 amino acids. Germline V gene lookup returns CDR1 MNHEY and CDR2 SVGAGI. The CDR3 sequence: CASSYGQGQSSYEQYF. In DNA, the CDR3 is TGTGCCAGCAGTTACGGACAGGGACAGAGCTCCTACGAGCAGTACTTC.

The V gene is TRBV4-3, the J gene TRBJ2-1; the match to TRBD2 covers 7 bases. The V and J ends lost 6 bases and 4 bases, in that order; junction bases with no gene match: 9. The CDR3 covers 15 residues. CDR1 is LGHNA and CDR2 is YSLEER in the germline V gene. As DNA, the CDR3 is TGCGCCAGCAGTCGCACTAGCGTTGAGTACAATGAGCAGTTCTTC. It encodes CASSRTSVEYNEQFF.

The chain employs TRBV27 and TRBJ2-5; no clear D gene. V dropped 5 bases and J dropped 5 bases, with 15 bases sitting between them. The germline gives CDR1 MNHEY, CDR2 SMNVEV (reference sequence). This CDR3 is built from 14 residues. The CDR3 coding sequence is TGTGCCAGCAGTCCGCGCGGTAGCCGGGAGACCCAGTACTTC. Translating gives CASSPRGSRETQYF.

The genes are TRBV7-9 and TRBJ1-4, with D perhaps TRBD1 (5 bases). The CDR3 sequence is 15 residues long. Germline CDR1 reads SEHNR; CDR2 reads FQNEAQ (reference sequence). The V gene lost 0 bases and the J gene lost 7 bases, with 12 bases spanning the gap. The CDR3 region is CASSLARGIGEKLFF. CDR3 nucleotides: TGTGCCAGCAGCTTAGCTAGGGGAATTGGTGAAAAACTGTTTTTT.

The genes are TRBV11-2 and TRBJ2-1; 7 positions agree with TRBD2. V lost 0 bases, J lost 6 bases, and 5 bases stayed unmatched. The V gene's germline CDR1 is SGHAT and CDR2 FQNNGV. This CDR3 has 15 amino acids. The CDR3 is CASSLDLTSFNEQFF. Here the CDR3 DNA reads TGTGCCAGCAGCTTAGATCTGACTAGCTTCAATGAGCAGTTCTTC.